The rows below give T cell receptor beta chains drawn from one sample of a study of T cells in Graves' hyperthyroidism and ophthalmopathy. TCRdb passed the multiplex PCR reads through MiXCR, listing each CDR3 protein once. This table holds roughly 660,000 distinct CDR3 sequences, around 15% found once. The sample consisted of blood. These receptors all stem from a man aged 45-65 years with Graves' hyperthyroidism. Each CDR3 is given with its conserved first and last residue. Fields, in order: clone size, J gene, D gene, V gene, CDR3 protein, CDR3 DNA. D genes are given only for firm matches. Some rows have no size entry. The others give once, few or many, or a class for an expanded clone.

few	TRBJ2-1	TRBD2	TRBV20-1	CSARIAGVHMDYNEQFF	TGCAGTGCTCGGATAGCGGGCGTCCATATGGACTACAATGAGCAGTTCTTC
many	TRBJ1-2	.	TRBV29-1	CSVEGFGSANYGYTF	TGCAGCGTTGAAGGATTCGGCAGCGCTAACTATGGCTACACCTTC
few	TRBJ2-7	.	TRBV19	CASSKYEVGGEQYF	TGTGCCAGTAGTAAATATGAGGTTGGCGGCGAGCAGTACTTC
.	TRBJ1-1	.	TRBV7-2	CASSSQAGTEAFF	TGTGCCAGCAGTTCACAGGCAGGGACTGAAGCTTTCTTT
many	TRBJ2-7	TRBD1	TRBV12-5	CASGSGQGLYEQYF	TGTGCTAGTGGTTCTGGACAGGGGCTGTACGAGCAGTACTTC
few	TRBJ2-5	TRBD2	TRBV7-6	CASRSTSGRARETQYF	TGTGCCAGCAGGAGTACTAGCGGGAGGGCCAGGGAGACCCAGTACTTC
.	TRBJ1-5	.	TRBV12-3/TRBV12-4	CASSLFGGRSNQPQHF	TGTGCCAGCAGTTTATTCGGGGGGCGTAGCAATCAGCCCCAGCATTTT
.	TRBJ1-1	.	TRBV28	CATSLWGGLNTEAFF	TGTGCCACCAGTTTATGGGGCGGGCTGAACACTGAAGCTTTCTTT
many	TRBJ2-5	.	TRBV24-1	CATSDLMPGTQYF	TGTGCCACCAGTGATTTAATGCCGGGGACCCAGTACTTC
many	TRBJ2-7	TRBD1	TRBV14	CASSQHTGTGWYEQYF	TGTGCCAGCAGCCAGCACACCGGGACAGGGTGGTACGAGCAGTACTTC
many	TRBJ1-1	.	TRBV6-1	CASSSAGAWMNTEAFF	TGTGCCAGCAGTTCTGCAGGGGCATGGATGAACACTGAAGCTTTCTTT
few	TRBJ1-5	TRBD1	TRBV10-1	CASSSTGKEDQPQHF	TGCGCCAGCAGTTCGACAGGGAAAGAGGATCAGCCCCAGCATTTT
.	TRBJ1-1	.	TRBV2	CARGRWNTEAFF	TGTGCCAGGGGTCGGTGGAACACTGAAGCTTTCTTT
many	TRBJ1-5	.	TRBV7-2	CASSARGGQPQHF	TGTGCCAGCAGCGCCAGGGGAGGACAGCCCCAGCATTTT
few	TRBJ2-1	TRBD1	TRBV2	CASSAYRGLVEQFF	TGTGCCAGCAGTGCTTACAGGGGGTTGGTAGAGCAGTTCTTC
many	TRBJ2-3	TRBD2	TRBV20-1	CSAPRASGREQYF	TGCAGTGCGCCAAGGGCTAGCGGGAGGGAACAGTATTTT
few	TRBJ2-2	TRBD2	TRBV7-3	CASSKGGPSTGELFF	TGTGCCAGCAGCAAGGGAGGGCCTAGCACCGGGGAGCTGTTTTTT
many	TRBJ2-1	TRBD2	TRBV7-9	CASSPPLGANRAGGPFNEQFF	TGTGCCAGCAGCCCCCCGCTGGGGGCGAATAGAGCGGGAGGGCCCTTCAATGAGCAGTTCTTC
few	TRBJ2-1	.	TRBV12-3/TRBV12-4	CASSLRTAGGSEQFF	TGTGCCAGCAGTTTACGAACAGCGGGCGGCTCGGAGCAGTTCTTC
many	TRBJ1-1	TRBD1	TRBV30	CAWSAGDRNTEAFF	TGTGCCTGGAGTGCTGGGGACAGGAACACTGAAGCTTTCTTT
few	TRBJ2-1	TRBD2	TRBV5-8	CASSLLREVYNEQFF	TGTGCCAGCAGCTTGTTACGGGAGGTCTACAATGAGCAGTTCTTC
.	TRBJ1-2	.	TRBV19	CASSIDLGYGYTF	TGTGCCAGTAGTATAGATCTCGGATATGGCTACACCTTC
.	TRBJ2-1	.	TRBV6-2/TRBV6-3	CASSYFHNEQFF	TGTGCCAGCAGTTACTTTCACAATGAGCAGTTCTTC
many	TRBJ1-2	TRBD1	TRBV2	CASSSEGAGYGYTF	TGTGCCAGCAGTTCAGAGGGGGCAGGTTACGGCTACACCTTC
many	TRBJ1-6	TRBD1	TRBV5-6	CASSVRDRESPLHF	TGTGCCAGCAGCGTGCGGGACAGGGAGTCACCCCTCCACTTT
many	TRBJ2-7	TRBD2	TRBV19	CASSIASGRAEQYF	TGTGCCAGTAGTATTGCTAGCGGGAGAGCCGAGCAGTACTTC
.	TRBJ1-2	TRBD1	TRBV12-3/TRBV12-4	CASSRQGISYGYTF	TGTGCCAGCAGTCGACAGGGGATCTCCTATGGCTACACCTTC
.	TRBJ2-5	.	TRBV11-2	CASSYETQYF	TGTGCCAGCAGCTACGAGACCCAGTACTTC
many	TRBJ2-5	.	TRBV6-6	CASSYSIGSGGKTQYF	TGTGCCAGCAGTTACTCGATCGGGAGTGGTGGAAAGACCCAGTACTTC
many	TRBJ2-1	.	TRBV6-2/TRBV6-3	CASIRTLGTFEQFF	TGTGCCAGCATCCGGACTCTCGGGACTTTTGAGCAGTTCTTC
.	TRBJ2-7	.	TRBV20-1	CSAREAIGLSYEQYF	TGCAGTGCTAGAGAAGCTATAGGCTTAAGCTACGAGCAGTACTTC
.	TRBJ1-2	.	TRBV7-9	CASSLGQFNYGYTF	TGTGCCAGCAGCTTAGGGCAGTTCAACTATGGCTACACCTTC
many	TRBJ2-7	TRBD1	TRBV20-1	CSATPGTGFHEQYF	TGCAGTGCCACACCCGGGACAGGATTTCACGAGCAGTACTTC
.	TRBJ1-4	.	TRBV3-1	CASSQEQNEKLFF	TGTGCCAGCAGCCAAGAACAAAATGAAAAACTGTTTTTT
few	TRBJ2-5	TRBD1	TRBV10-1	CASSEEAGGWETQYF	TGCGCCAGCAGTGAGGAGGCAGGGGGCTGGGAGACCCAGTACTTC